The entry below describes one TCR beta chain. Its specificity is not known. This may come from a read error, since a much larger clone is one base off. No conserved phenylalanine or tryptophan ends this CDR3, so it is likely a read error. Template material for TCR beta VDJ and CDR3 profiling consisted of genomic DNA. TCRdb processed the reads anew with MiXCR; each CDR3 protein has one entry. The profile covers roughly 500,000 distinct CDR3 sequences, with 25% to 40% appearing a single time and around 0.82% taken by the ten largest. CD8+CD57+ cell expansion, shown by flow cytometry, had occurred in the patients selected for sequencing. There was no therapy given to any patient before the blood sampling took place. The sample belongs to a study of CD8+CD57+ T cells in acquired aplastic anemia. Overall study results and limits: Significance was not reached for CD8+ Simpson's diversity between patients and controls.

This TCR was recovered from a human donor with aplastic anemia. Specimen: sorted CD4+, CD8+, or CD8+CD57+ T cells (not recorded which) from PBMCs.

CDR3 sequence reads: CASSSTGDSRQPQHL. The CDR3 DNA is TGTGCCAGTAGCTCGACAGGGGATAGCCGGCAGCCCCAGCATCTT. The rearrangement uses TRBV19 and TRBJ1-5; 8 bases are a match to TRBD1. The CDR3 is 15 amino acids. V gave up 6 bases and J gave up 7 bases; unmatched junction bases: 11. CDR1 is LNHDA, CDR2 SQIVND, per germline (reference sequence).